This T cell receptor (beta chain) was identified in a study of blood T cell repertoires in COVID-19. Study-wide context: Donors in the United States, Italy and Spain gave samples during acute or convalescent COVID-19.

This clone was seen once. Original methodology: Nucleated cell counts were estimated from reference gene primer amplification. Assay used: immunoSEQ multiplex PCR; TCRdb lists only in-frame clones, some missing. That table furnishes V, J and clone size, whereas the DNA furnished D and trimming. The repertoire holds 160,000 or so clones, with roughly 88% as singletons. The CDR3 consists of 16 residues. From germline, CDR1 is SGHRS and CDR2 YFSETQ. The V end was cut by 4 bases, the J end by 2 bases, with 18 bases between. The specimen sequenced was PBMCs or T cells enriched from blood (not recorded which). This chain uses TRBV5-1 with TRBJ1-1; a possible D gene is TRBD1 (6 bases). The TCR originated in a woman aged 45 to 65 who had recovered from COVID-19. The CDR3 DNA reads as TGCGCCAGCAGCCCCTTTATGACAGGCGCTAACACTGAAGCTTTCTTT. The encoded protein is CASSPFMTGANTEAFF.